The source of this T cell receptor beta chain is a study of early stage breast cancer tumors. The method was immunoSEQ multiplex PCR; TCRdb's version includes in-frame clones alone and lacks a portion of them. The sample holds some 8,400 clones, 77% seen once. Sequencing used normal breast tissue next to the tumor. This TCR was sampled from a person between 55 and 69 years old with breast cancer.

The CDR3 is CASSLLAGYYNEQFF. The CDR3 DNA follows: TGTGCCAGCAGTTTATTGGCAGGGTACTACAATGAGCAGTTCTTC. This chain joins TRBV28 and TRBJ2-1; maybe TRBD1 (5 bases). The germline V and J ends were trimmed by 1 base and 3 bases, with 10 bases remaining between them. CDR1 MDHEN and CDR2 SYDVKM come from the germline V gene. The CDR3 is 15 amino acids.